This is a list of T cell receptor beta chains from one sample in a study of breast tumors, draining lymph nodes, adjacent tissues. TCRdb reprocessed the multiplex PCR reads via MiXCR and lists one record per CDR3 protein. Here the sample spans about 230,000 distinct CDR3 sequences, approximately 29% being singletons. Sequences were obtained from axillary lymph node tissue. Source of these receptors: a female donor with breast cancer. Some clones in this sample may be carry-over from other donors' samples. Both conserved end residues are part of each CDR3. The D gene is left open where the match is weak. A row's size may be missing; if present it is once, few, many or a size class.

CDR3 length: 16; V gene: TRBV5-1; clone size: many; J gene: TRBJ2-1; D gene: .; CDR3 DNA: TGCGCCAGCAGCGCCGGTAGTGCAGGCTCCTACAATGAGCAGTTCTTC; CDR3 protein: CASSAGSAGSYNEQFF
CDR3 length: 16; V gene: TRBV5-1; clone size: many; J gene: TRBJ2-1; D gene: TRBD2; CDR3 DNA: TGCGCCAGCAGCTTGGCCGTGACGGGAGGGCCGAATGAGCAGTTCTTC; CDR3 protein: CASSLAVTGGPNEQFF
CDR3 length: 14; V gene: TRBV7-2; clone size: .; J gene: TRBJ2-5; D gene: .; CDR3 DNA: TGTGCCAGCAGCTTAGGTGCCACTAAAGAGACCCAGTACTTC; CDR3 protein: CASSLGATKETQYF
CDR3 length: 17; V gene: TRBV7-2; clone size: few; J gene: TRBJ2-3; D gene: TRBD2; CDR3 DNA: TGTGCCAGCGGCCGGGGGGGGCGGGAGTTCGGCACAGATCCGCAGTATTTT; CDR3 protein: CASGRGGREFGTDPQYF
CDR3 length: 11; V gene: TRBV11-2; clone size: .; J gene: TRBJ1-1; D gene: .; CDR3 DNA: TGTGCCAGCAGCTTAACAGGGACCGCTTTCTTT; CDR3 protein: CASSLTGTAFF
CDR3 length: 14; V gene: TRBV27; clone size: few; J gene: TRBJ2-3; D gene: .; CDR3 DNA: TGTGCCAGCAGCCAGGGGTCCCCCACAGATACGCAGTATTTT; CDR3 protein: CASSQGSPTDTQYF
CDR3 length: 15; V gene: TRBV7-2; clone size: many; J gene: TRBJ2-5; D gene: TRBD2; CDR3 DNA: TGTGCCAGCCGGAAGGCTAGCGGGAGTGTTGAGACCCAGTACTTC; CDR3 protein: CASRKASGSVETQYF
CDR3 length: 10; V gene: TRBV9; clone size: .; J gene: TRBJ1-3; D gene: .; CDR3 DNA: TGTGCCAGCAACAGGAACACCATATATTTT; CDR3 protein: CASNRNTIYF
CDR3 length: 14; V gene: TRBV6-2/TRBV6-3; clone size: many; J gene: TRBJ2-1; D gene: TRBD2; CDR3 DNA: TGTGCCAGCAAAGAGGGCGGGAGCTACAATGAGCAGTTCTTC; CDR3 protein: CASKEGGSYNEQFF
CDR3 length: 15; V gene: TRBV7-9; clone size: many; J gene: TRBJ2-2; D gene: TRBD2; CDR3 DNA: TGTGCCAGCACCCGGACTAGCGGGAACACCGGGGAGCTGTTTTTT; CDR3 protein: CASTRTSGNTGELFF
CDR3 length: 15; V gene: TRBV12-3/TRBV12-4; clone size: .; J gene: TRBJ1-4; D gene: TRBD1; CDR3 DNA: TGTGCCAGCAGTCTCGGGACAGGGCTTAATGAAAAACTGCTTTTT; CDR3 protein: CASSLGTGLNEKLLF
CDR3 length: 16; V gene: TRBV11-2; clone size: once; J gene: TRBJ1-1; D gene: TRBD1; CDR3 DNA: TGTGCCAGCAGCTTCCCCCACAAGACAGGGGTCACTGAAGCTTTCTTT; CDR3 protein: CASSFPHKTGVTEAFF
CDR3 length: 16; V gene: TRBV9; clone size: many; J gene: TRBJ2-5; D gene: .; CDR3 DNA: TGTGCCAGCAGCCCCAGATCCGGGACATTTCAAGAGACCCAGTACTTC; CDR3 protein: CASSPRSGTFQETQYF
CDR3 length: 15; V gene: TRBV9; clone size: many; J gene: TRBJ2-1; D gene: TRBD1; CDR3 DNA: TGTGCCAGCAGCACAGGGGTGACGGGATACAATGAGCAGTTCTTC; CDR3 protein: CASSTGVTGYNEQFF
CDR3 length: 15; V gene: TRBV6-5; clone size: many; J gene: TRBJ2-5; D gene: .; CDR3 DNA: TGTGCCAGCAGTTACGGCACAGCCCACCAAGAGACCCAGTACTTC; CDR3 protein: CASSYGTAHQETQYF
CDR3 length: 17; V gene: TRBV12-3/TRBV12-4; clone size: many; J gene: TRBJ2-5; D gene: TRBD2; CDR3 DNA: TGTGCCAGCAGTTCCGGACTAGCGAAACCTTTGGGAGAGACCCAGTACTTC; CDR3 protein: CASSSGLAKPLGETQYF
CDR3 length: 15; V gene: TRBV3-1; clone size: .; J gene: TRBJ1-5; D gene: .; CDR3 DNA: TGTGCCAGCAGACAAGGCTCTGGGTATAATCAGCCCCAGCATTTT; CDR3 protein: CASRQGSGYNQPQHF
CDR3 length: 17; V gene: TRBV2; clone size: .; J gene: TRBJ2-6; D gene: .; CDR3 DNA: TGTGCCAGCAGTGACCGGGGGAGCGACTCTGCGGCCAACGTCCTGACTTTC; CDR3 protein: CASSDRGSDSAANVLTF
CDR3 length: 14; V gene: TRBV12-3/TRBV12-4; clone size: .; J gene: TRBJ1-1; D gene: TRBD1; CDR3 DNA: TGTGCTAGTGGGGTACAGGGGGCGATCACTGAAGCCTTCTTT; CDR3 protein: CASGVQGAITEAFF
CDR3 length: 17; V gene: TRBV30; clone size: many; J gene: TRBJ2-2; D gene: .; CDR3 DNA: TGTGCCTGGAGCACGGGGTTCAGGGGATCGAACACCGGGGAGCTGTTTTTT; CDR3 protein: CAWSTGFRGSNTGELFF
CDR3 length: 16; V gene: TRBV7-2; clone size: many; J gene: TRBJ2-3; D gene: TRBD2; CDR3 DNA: TGTGCCAGCAGCCTTGGGACTAGCTTACGCACAGATACGCAGTATTTT; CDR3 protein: CASSLGTSLRTDTQYF
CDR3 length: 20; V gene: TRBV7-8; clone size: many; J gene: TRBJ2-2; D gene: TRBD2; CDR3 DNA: TGTGCCAGCAGCTTAGCCCGGACTAGCGGGAGGGCCCAGGACACCGGGGAGCTGTTTTTT; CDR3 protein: CASSLARTSGRAQDTGELFF
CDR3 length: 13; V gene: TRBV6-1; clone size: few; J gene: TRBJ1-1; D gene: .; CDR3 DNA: TGTGCCAGCAGCGTCCACTTGAACACTGAAGCTTTCTTT; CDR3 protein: CASSVHLNTEAFF
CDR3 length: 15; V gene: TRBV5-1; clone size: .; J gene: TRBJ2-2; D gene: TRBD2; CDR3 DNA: TGCGCCAGCAGCTTAAAACTCGGGACTAGCGGGGAGCTGTTTTTT; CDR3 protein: CASSLKLGTSGELFF
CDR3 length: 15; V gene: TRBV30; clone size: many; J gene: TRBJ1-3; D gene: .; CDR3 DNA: TGTGCCTGGAGTGTACTTGGGGGGACTGGAAACACCATATATTTT; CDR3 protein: CAWSVLGGTGNTIYF
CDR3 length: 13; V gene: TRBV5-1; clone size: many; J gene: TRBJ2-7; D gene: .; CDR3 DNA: TGCGCCAGCAGCTTCACACCCACCTACGAGCAGTACTTC; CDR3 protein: CASSFTPTYEQYF
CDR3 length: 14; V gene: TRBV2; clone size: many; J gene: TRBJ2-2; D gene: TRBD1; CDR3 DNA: TGTGCCAGCAGCAGGACAGGGAGCACCGGGGAGCTGTTTTTT; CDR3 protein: CASSRTGSTGELFF
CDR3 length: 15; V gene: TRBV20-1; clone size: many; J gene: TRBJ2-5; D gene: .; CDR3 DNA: TGCAGTGCTAGAGTTGGTTCGAGCAGACAAGAGACCCAGTACTTC; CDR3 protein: CSARVGSSRQETQYF
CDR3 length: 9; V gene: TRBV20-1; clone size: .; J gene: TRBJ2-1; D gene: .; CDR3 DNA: TGCAGTGTCGGCCATGGGCAGTTCTTC; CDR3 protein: CSVGHGQFF
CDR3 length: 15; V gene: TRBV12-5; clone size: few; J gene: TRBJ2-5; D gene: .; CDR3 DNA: TGTGCTAGTGGTTTCCAGGAAGCGGGCCTTAGGGCCCAGTACTTC; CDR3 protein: CASGFQEAGLRAQYF
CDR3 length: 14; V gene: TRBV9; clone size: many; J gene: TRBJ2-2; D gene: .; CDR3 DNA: TGTGCCAGCAGCGTAGGGGGGAACACCGGGGAGCTGTTTTTT; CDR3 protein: CASSVGGNTGELFF
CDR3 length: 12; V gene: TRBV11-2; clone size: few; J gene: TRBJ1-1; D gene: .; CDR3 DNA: TGTGCCAGCAGCTCACTGGAGGTCGAAGCTTTCTTT; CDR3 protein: CASSSLEVEAFF
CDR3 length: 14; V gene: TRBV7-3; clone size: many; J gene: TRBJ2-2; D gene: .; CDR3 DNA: TGTGCCAGCAGCCCTCAAGTGAACACCGGGGAGCTGTTTTTT; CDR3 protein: CASSPQVNTGELFF
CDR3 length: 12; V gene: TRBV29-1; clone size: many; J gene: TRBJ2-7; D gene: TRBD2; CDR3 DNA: TGCAGCGTGGGCGGGGGGGGGGGCGGGCAGTACTTC; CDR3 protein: CSVGGGGGGQYF
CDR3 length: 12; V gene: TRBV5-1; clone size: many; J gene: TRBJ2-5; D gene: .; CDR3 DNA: TGCGCCAGCAGCTTGAGGGTTGAGACCCACTACTTC; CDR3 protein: CASSLRVETHYF
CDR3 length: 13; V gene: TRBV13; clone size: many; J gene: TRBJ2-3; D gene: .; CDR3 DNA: TGTGCCAGCAGCTTATTAAGACGAGATACGCAGTATTTT; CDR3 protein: CASSLLRRDTQYF
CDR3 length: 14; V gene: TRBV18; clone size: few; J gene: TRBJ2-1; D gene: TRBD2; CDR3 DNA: TGTGCCAGCTCACCCACGGGAGGAACGGATGAGCAGTTCTTC; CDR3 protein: CASSPTGGTDEQFF
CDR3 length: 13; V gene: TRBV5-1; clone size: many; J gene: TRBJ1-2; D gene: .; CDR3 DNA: TGCGCCAGTCGAGGACAGACCGCCTATGGCTACACCTTC; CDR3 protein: CASRGQTAYGYTF
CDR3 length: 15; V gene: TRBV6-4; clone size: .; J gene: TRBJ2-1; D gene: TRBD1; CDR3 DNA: TGTGCCAGCAGTAAGAGGGGGCAGCCCTACAATGAGCAGTTCTTC; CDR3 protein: CASSKRGQPYNEQFF
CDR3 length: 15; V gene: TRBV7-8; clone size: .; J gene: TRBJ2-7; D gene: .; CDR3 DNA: TGTGCCAGCAGCAGCTTTCGGGGACTCCACTACGAGCAGTACTTC; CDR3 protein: CASSSFRGLHYEQYF
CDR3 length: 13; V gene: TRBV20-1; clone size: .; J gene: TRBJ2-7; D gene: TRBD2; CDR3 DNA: TGCAGTGCGCCGACTAGCGGGACCTACGAGCAGTACTTC; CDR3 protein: CSAPTSGTYEQYF
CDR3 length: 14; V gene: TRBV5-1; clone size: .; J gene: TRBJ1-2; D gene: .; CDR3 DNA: TGCGCCAGCAGCTTGGGAGTGAACAATGAGCGGATCTACTTC; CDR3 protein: CASSLGVNNERIYF
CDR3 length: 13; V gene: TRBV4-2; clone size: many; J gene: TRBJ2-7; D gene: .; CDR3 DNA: TGTGCCAGCGGGTCGGGAAACTCCTACGAGCAGTACTTC; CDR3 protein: CASGSGNSYEQYF
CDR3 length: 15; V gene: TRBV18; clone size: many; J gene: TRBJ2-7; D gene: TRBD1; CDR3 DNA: TGTGCCAGCTCACCAGCGGGACAGGCCGCCTACGAGCAGTACTTC; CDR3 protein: CASSPAGQAAYEQYF
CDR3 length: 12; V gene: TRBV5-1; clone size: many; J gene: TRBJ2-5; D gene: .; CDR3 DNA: TGCGCCAGCGGTGATTGGGGGGAGACCCAGTACTTC; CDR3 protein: CASGDWGETQYF
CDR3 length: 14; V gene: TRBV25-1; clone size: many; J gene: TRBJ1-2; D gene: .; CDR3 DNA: TGTGCCAGCAGTGAGGGGGGCGCTGGCTATGGCTACACCTTC; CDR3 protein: CASSEGGAGYGYTF
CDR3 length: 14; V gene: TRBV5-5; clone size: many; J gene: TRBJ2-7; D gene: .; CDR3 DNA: TGTGCCAGCAGCTTGACCGGGACCACCTACGAGCAGTACTTC; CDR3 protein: CASSLTGTTYEQYF
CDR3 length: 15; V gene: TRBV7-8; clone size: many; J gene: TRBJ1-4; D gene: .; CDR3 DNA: TGTGCCAGCAGCAAACGACAGGCCCATAATGAAAAACTGCTTTTT; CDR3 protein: CASSKRQAHNEKLLF
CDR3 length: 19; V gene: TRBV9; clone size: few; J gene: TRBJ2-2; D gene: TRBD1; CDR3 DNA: TGTGCCAGCAGCGTAGGGGACAGGGGCCGAGGGGATTCCACCGGGGAGCTGTTTTTT; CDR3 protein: CASSVGDRGRGDSTGELFF
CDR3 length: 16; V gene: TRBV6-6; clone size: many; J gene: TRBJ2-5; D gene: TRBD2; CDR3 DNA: TGTGCCAGCAGTCCCCCTACTAGCGGGACCCAAGAGACCCAGTACTTC; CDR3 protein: CASSPPTSGTQETQYF
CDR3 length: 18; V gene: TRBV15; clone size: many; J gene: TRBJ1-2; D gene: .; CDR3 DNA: TGTGCCACCAGCAGGGAACCGGGACGCCCTCCCAGGGACTATGGCTACACCTTC; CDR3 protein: CATSREPGRPPRDYGYTF
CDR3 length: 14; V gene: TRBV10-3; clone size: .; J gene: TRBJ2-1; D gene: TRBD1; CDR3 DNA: TGTGCCATCAGGATGGACAGGGGGCGAAATGAGCAGTTCTTC; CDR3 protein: CAIRMDRGRNEQFF